Below are 17 T cell receptor beta chains sequenced from a single sample in a study of radiation and T cells in renal cell carcinoma. Generated by immunoSEQ multiplex PCR, the TCRdb table keeps only in-frame clones and is missing some. Altogether about 59,000 clones are present, just under 80% being singletons, with the ten largest covering more than 7%. Described time point: baseline pretreatment blood. Indicated treatment: 15 Gy SBRT to primary tumor, nephrectomy 4 weeks later. The sample was blood, taken from a patient whose treatment included radiotherapy and nephrectomy. Receptors originate from a man aged 55 to 69 with renal cell carcinoma.

The V call is TRBV7-9, the J call TRBJ1-1; 11 bases line up with TRBD1. V trimming: 2 bases; J trimming: 0 bases; junction bases outside the gene matches: 5. CDR3 length equals 17 residues. Germline assignment: CDR1 SEHNR and CDR2 FQNEAQ (reference sequence). The CDR3 here is CASSLQDRGHMNTEAFF. In DNA form, the CDR3 reads TGTGCCAGCAGCTTACAGGACAGGGGGCACATGAACACTGAAGCTTTCTTT.

J is TRBJ2-1 and V is TRBV4-2; 9 bases match TRBD2. The CDR3 contains 14 residues. The ends lost 0 bases at V and 12 bases at J; junction bases unmatched: 6. Germline V gene sequence: CDR1 LGHNA, CDR2 YNFKEQ. The CDR3 loop is CASSQEREGPWQFF. For the CDR3, the DNA is TGTGCCAGCAGCCAAGAGCGGGAGGGCCCGTGGCAGTTCTTC.

The gene calls are TRBV28 and TRBJ2-7, with D tentatively TRBD2 (5 bases). Germline CDR1 reads MDHEN; CDR2 reads SYDVKM. This CDR3 comprises 17 residues. V gave up 10 bases and J gave up 0 bases, with 25 bases separating them. For the CDR3, the DNA is TGTGCCACCACGTTTTCGAGAGGGCCGACAAGCTCCTACGAGCAGTACGTC. Its protein product is CATTFSRGPTSSYEQYV.

The chain uses TRBV29-1 and TRBJ2-5; D gene unclear. The last part of the DNA fits TRBJ2-7 better; the J call may be wrong. Germline-derived CDR1 and CDR2 are SQVTM and ANQGSEA. The CDR3 sequence is 14 residues long. CDR3 bases: TGCAGCGGAGAAGGTTGGCCACCCGACAACGAGCAGTACTTC. Translating it yields CSGEGWPPDNEQYF.

The V gene is TRBV5-1, the J gene TRBJ2-3; 7 bases agree with TRBD2. V lost 6 bases and J lost 6; bases outside the gene matches: 10. The CDR3 extends over 14 amino acids. CDR1 is SGHRS and CDR2 is YFSETQ in the germline V gene. CDR3 in amino acids: CASKRPREEDTQYF. The CDR3 bases are TGCGCCAGCAAAAGGCCCCGGGAGGAGGATACGCAGTATTTT.

The CDR3 loop reads CASSTGTILVLADTQYF. CDR3 coding DNA: TGTGCCAGCAGCACCGGGACTATCCTCGTGTTAGCAGATACGCAGTATTTT. J is TRBJ2-3 and V is TRBV5-5, with 7 bases aligning to TRBD2. Looked up from germline, CDR1 is SGHKS and CDR2 is YYEKEE (reference sequence). V shed 4 bases and J 4 bases; nucleotides not matched to a gene: 15. This CDR3 is 17 amino acids long.

Of note for this clone: It is unclear where the CDR3 begins or ends on the DNA, so no DNA is shown, and the CDR3 is as TCRdb lists it. The V and J genes are TRBV21-1 and TRBJ1-2. TRBV21-1 is given as a pseudogene. The CDR3 numbers 15 amino acids, ends counted. The CDR3 region is CASSKFGAGSYGYTF.

This chain connects TRBV6-1 to TRBJ2-2, with TRBD2 matching 11 bases. Germline values: CDR1 MNHNS, CDR2 SASEGT. The trim removed 2 bases at V and 5 bases at J, leaving 4 bases unmatched. The CDR3 extends over 16 amino acids. CDR3 bases: TGTGCCAGCAGTGAATTCCTAGCGGGAGGAACCGGGGAGCTGTTTTTT. Translation gives CASSEFLAGGTGELFF.

This clone was seen only a few times. V usage is TRBV19 and J usage is TRBJ1-1; D perhaps matches TRBD1 (5 bases). The CDR3 is 14 residues long. The V end was cut by 2 bases, the J end by 6 bases, with 13 bases between. CDR1 and CDR2 (germline): LNHDA, SQIVND (reference sequence). In DNA form, the CDR3 reads TGTGCCAGTAGTATAAGGGGAGTGGTGGCTGAAGCTTTCTTT. As protein: CASSIRGVVAEAFF.

The chain carries TRBV10-3 and TRBJ2-2; a possible D gene is TRBD1 (5 bases). CDR3 length: 13 amino acids. V gave up 3 bases and J gave up 8 bases, with 10 bases separating them. Germline V lookup: CDR1 ENHRY, CDR2 SYGVKD. CDR3: CAISEAPGGELFF. Written as DNA, the CDR3 is TGTGCCATCAGTGAAGCCCCAGGGGGGGAGCTGTTTTTT.

The chain recombines TRBV10-1 with TRBJ2-1; D is possibly TRBD2 (5 bases). V gave up 4 bases and J gave up 0 bases, with 7 bases separating them. The length of the CDR3 is 14 residues. CDR1 is WNHNN, CDR2 SYGVQD, per germline (reference sequence). The DNA for the CDR3 is TGCGCCAGCAGTGGCGGGTACTCCTACAATGAGCAGTTCTTC. Translating gives CASSGGYSYNEQFF.

This clone has more than one count but fewer than ten. This chain uses TRBV28 with TRBJ1-5, with a weak D call TRBD1 (6 bases). Trimming removed 5 bases at V and 6 bases at J, with 23 bases between. The CDR3 totals 17 residues. The germline CDR1 and CDR2 sequences are MDHEN and SYDVKM. CDR3 nucleotide sequence: TGTGCCAGCAGTCCCCCGACTGGGACAAGAAGGCTTCAGCCCCAGCATTTT. It specifies CASSPPTGTRRLQPQHF.

V and J are TRBV6-4 and TRBJ2-1, with TRBD1 matching 8 bases. The CDR3 length is 17 residues. Germline lookup yields CDR1 MRHNA and CDR2 SNTAGT. V shed 4 bases and J 5 bases; nucleotides not matched to a gene: 13. The CDR3: CASSASLGDRGHNEQFF. The CDR3 region has the DNA TGTGCCAGCAGTGCTTCCTTAGGAGACAGGGGCCACAATGAGCAGTTCTTC.

This chain joins TRBV4-1 and TRBJ1-6; D unclear. Germline V gene lookup returns CDR1 MGHRA and CDR2 YSYEKL. V was pared by 4 bases and J by 14 bases, with 18 bases between. The CDR3 is 14 residues long. The CDR3 DNA is TGCGCCAGCAGCCTAGCGGGGTCGAAAGGGACCCTCCACTTT. This encodes CASSLAGSKGTLHF.

The chain couples TRBV25-1 to TRBJ2-1, with 9 bases fitting TRBD1. The CDR3 is 13 amino acids. Germline V gives CDR1 MGHDK, CDR2 SYGVNS. With 5 bases clipped from V and 9 bases from J, the junction kept 5 bases outside the gene matches. The DNA for the CDR3 is TGTGCCAGCAGTATCGACAGGGGGGCTGAGCAGTTCTTC. It encodes CASSIDRGAEQFF. The full variable domain, completed using reference TRBV25-1 and TRBJ2-1, is EADIYQTPRYLVIGTGKKITLECSQTMGHDKMYWYQQDPGMELHLIHYSYGVNSTEKGDLSSESTVSRIRTEHFPLTLESARPSHTSQYLCASSIDRGAEQFFGPGTRLTVL.

The rearrangement links TRBV6-6 to TRBJ2-1; D gene unclear. The CDR3 extends over 14 amino acids. CDR1 and CDR2 (germline): MNHNY, SVGAGI (reference sequence). Trimming left V 9 bases short and J 0 bases short, with 12 bases between. In DNA, the CDR3 is TGTGCCAGTGGAAGCCAAAGCTCCTACAATGAGCAGTTCTTC. This sequence encodes CASGSQSSYNEQFF.

This clone was seen a single time. The rearrangement uses TRBV27 and TRBJ2-1; the D call may be TRBD1 or TRBD2 (5 bases each). The CDR3 has 16 residues. Trimming left V 8 bases short and J 9 bases short, with 26 bases between. The germline V gene has CDR1 MNHEY and CDR2 SMNVEV (reference sequence). DNA of the CDR3: TGTGCCAGCGGGTCGACACCTACGGGACCCATCGTTGAGCAGTTCTTC. The encoded protein is CASGSTPTGPIVEQFF.